This TCR beta chain was identified in a study of CD8 T cells in ankylosing spondylitis. Study-level results: Matched ankylosing spondylitis synovial fluid reportedly showed significant enrichment of disease-linked clones.

Via MiXCR, TCRdb re-called the 5' RACE reads, giving one row per CDR3 protein. The data contain some 220,000 distinct CDR3 sequences, about 11% of them seen just once; the ten biggest clones take up about 2.8%. Ten or more counts support this clonotype. Its antigen is unknown. Per the germline V gene, CDR1 is SGHVS and CDR2 is FQNEAQ. This CDR3 is 14 amino acids long. The V gene lost 6 bases and the J gene lost 1 base, with 12 bases spanning the gap. The clonotype was recovered from a male donor with ankylosing spondylitis or in good health (not recorded which). Source material: blood, either unsorted or a sorted T cell fraction (not recorded which). This rearrangement joins TRBV7-8 to TRBJ1-1; D may be TRBD1 (5 bases). The CDR3 DNA reads TGTGCCAGCAGGGGGGGGGGGTGGAACACTGAAGCTTTCTTT. Protein sequence: CASRGGGWNTEAFF. The variable domain in full, with the rest retrieved from reference TRBV7-8 and TRBJ1-1, is GAGVSQSPRYKVAKRGQDVALRCDPISGHVSLFWYQQALGQGPEFLTYFQNEAQLDKSGLPSDRFFAERPEGSVSTLKIQRTQQEDSAVYLCASRGGGWNTEAFFGQGTRLTVV.